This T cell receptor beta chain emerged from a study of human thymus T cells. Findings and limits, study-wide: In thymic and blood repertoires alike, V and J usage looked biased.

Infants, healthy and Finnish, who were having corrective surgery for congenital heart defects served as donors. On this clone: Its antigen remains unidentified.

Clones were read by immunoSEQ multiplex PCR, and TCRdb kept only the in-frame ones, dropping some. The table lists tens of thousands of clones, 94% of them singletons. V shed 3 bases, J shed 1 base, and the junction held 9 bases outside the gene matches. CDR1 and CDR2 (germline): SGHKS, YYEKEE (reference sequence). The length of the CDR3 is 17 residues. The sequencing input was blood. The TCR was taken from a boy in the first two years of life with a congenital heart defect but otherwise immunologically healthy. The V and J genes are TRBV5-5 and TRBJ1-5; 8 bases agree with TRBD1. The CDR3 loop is CASSSTPGQASNQPQHF. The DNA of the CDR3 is TGTGCCAGCAGCTCAACACCGGGACAGGCGAGCAATCAGCCCCAGCATTTT.